The present T cell receptor beta chain was sequenced within a study of blood T cells in healthy people across ages. The second PCR ran roughly 6 to 11 cycles with a sample-barcoded 5' primer and J-beta primers. Each of the cDNA molecules was tagged by a template-switch adaptor with 12 random nucleotides. TCRdb called the 5' RACE reads again in MiXCR, with one record for every CDR3 protein. The table shows hundreds of thousands of distinct CDR3 sequences, with 58% occurring only once. Germline V CDR1 and CDR2: SQVTM, ANQGSEA. This CDR3 region has 13 residues. Extraction of total RNA produced a minimum of 6 micrograms from each sample. Points from the study as a whole: The recorded TCR beta diversity per million T cells decreased in a roughly linear manner with age. Researchers report that TCR beta diversity correlated strongly with naive T cell percentage.

This clonotype was seen more than once but under ten times. The antigen remains unidentified. This sequence originates from a man between 60 and 75 years old in good health. V gene TRBV29-1 combines with J gene TRBJ2-7, with a tentative D call TRBD1 (7 bases). The assigned J gene may be wrong: the sequence end matches TRBJ2-5 better. Sample: blood. DNA of the CDR3: TGCAGCGTTGAGTCAGGGGGGCGAGAGACCCAGTACTTC. Translation gives CSVESGGRETQYF.